This T cell receptor beta chain came from a study of blood T cell repertoires in COVID-19. About the study: Whether acute or convalescent, the COVID-19 samples came from the United States, Italy and Spain.

Per the authors' pipeline: Estimation of nucleated cell counts relied on the amplification of reference gene primers. Generated by immunoSEQ multiplex PCR, the TCRdb table keeps only in-frame clones and is missing some. That table is the source of V, J and clone size, and D and trimming were worked out from the DNA. The sample holds over 100,000 clones, roughly 92% seen once. Followed over time, Seattle patients had been enrolled while infection was active. The sample taken for sequencing was peripheral blood. This receptor was obtained from a woman between 45 and 65 years old with COVID-19, enrolled during active disease.

The CDR3 is CASSLFRQNTGELFF. As DNA, the CDR3 is TGTGCCAGCAGCTTATTCCGACAGAACACCGGGGAGCTGTTTTTT. This chain joins TRBV7-6 and TRBJ2-2; the D is unclear. The CDR3 extends over 15 amino acids. Germline V CDR1 and CDR2: SGHVS, FNYEAQ. V gave up 2 bases and J gave up 1 base, with 8 bases separating them.